These 26 T cell receptor beta chains share one sample of origin, sequenced in a study of cytomegalovirus exposure and HLA in healthy donors. The PCR was carried out with 60 Vbeta primers and 13 Jbeta primers. Generated by immunoSEQ multiplex PCR, the TCRdb table keeps only in-frame clones and is missing some. Of around 240,000 clones listed, about 81% are singletons. The specimen was PBMCs. The source of these receptors is a woman aged 40 to 50 in good health and CMV-seropositive.

A single count supports this clone. The chain is built from TRBV7-2 and TRBJ2-1; TRBD1 might be the D (5 bases). This CDR3 contains 13 residues. The germline V gene encodes CDR1 SGHTA and CDR2 FQGNSA. V lost 1 base to trimming and J lost 15 bases, with 16 bases between them. The CDR3 region is CASSLDRGKESFF. CDR3 DNA: TGTGCCAGCAGCTTAGATAGGGGCAAGGAATCGTTCTTC.

Points on this clone: One junction end does not reproduce the germline sequence, and a read error may be involved. The chain couples TRBV7-9 to TRBJ2-7; 9 bases map to TRBD2. From germline, CDR1 is SEHNR and CDR2 FQNEAQ (reference sequence). The CDR3 spans 13 residues. Here the CDR3 reads CASSPWQSGTSSF. CDR3 bases: TGTGCCAGCAGCCCCTGGCAATCCGGGACTAGCTCCTTC.

This sequence joins TRBV27 and TRBJ2-6, with D perhaps TRBD1 (6 bases). Trimming removed 5 bases from V and 0 bases from J, with 20 bases in between. The V gene's germline CDR1 is MNHEY and CDR2 SMNVEV (reference sequence). CDR3 length equals 19 residues. This CDR3 reads CASSELTGIGHSGANVLTF. The CDR3 nucleotides read TGTGCCAGCAGTGAACTGACAGGAATAGGGCACTCTGGGGCCAACGTCCTGACTTTC.

This clone appeared a single time. V is TRBV30 and J is TRBJ1-2; D gene uncertain. The CDR3 runs 13 residues. Trimming took off 2 bases at V and 1 base at J, with 8 bases between the two ends. CDR1 and CDR2 from the germline V gene are GTSNPN and SVGIG (reference sequence). The CDR3 nucleotides read TGTGCCTGGAGTAATTCGGGTAACTATGGCTACACCTTC. It yields the protein CAWSNSGNYGYTF.

The rearrangement joins TRBV11-3 to TRBJ2-7; D call uncertain. This CDR3 has 14 amino acids. Trimming left V 5 bases short and J 2 bases short, with 13 bases between. The germline V gene encodes CDR1 SGHNT and CDR2 YENEEA. In DNA, the CDR3 is TGTGCCAGCAGCAGAAATAGAGGAACCTACGAGCAGTACTTC. This encodes CASSRNRGTYEQYF.

This sequence joins TRBV15 and TRBJ1-2; D is possibly TRBD1 (5 bases). Germline V gene data show CDR1 as LNHNV and CDR2 as YYDKDF (reference sequence). V lost 1 base, J lost 4 bases, and 10 bases lay in between. The length of the CDR3 is 14 residues. CDR3 loop: CATSRGGEGYGYTF. In DNA, the CDR3 is TGTGCCACCAGCAGAGGAGGGGAGGGCTATGGCTACACCTTC.

V gene TRBV19 combines with J gene TRBJ2-7, with TRBD1 matching over 8 bases. With 5 bases clipped from V and 3 bases from J, the junction kept 9 bases outside the gene matches. In germline, CDR1 is LNHDA, CDR2 SQIVND (reference sequence). The CDR3 has 15 residues. CDR3 coding DNA: TGTGCCAGTAGTCCCGGACAGGGTTCCCACTACGAGCAGTACTTC. It is translated as CASSPGQGSHYEQYF.

The chain combines TRBV7-8 with TRBJ1-2, with TRBD1 matching 10 bases. V gave up 5 bases and J gave up 4 bases; unmatched junction bases: 10. Germline assignment: CDR1 SGHVS and CDR2 FQNEAQ. The CDR3 has 16 residues. The CDR3 coding sequence is TGTGCCAGCAGCGGTTACATAGACAGGGGGCCCTATGGCTACACCTTC. Encoded protein: CASSGYIDRGPYGYTF.

CDR3 protein: CASSQGTNTGELFF. CDR3 nucleotide sequence: TGTGCCAGCAGCCAGGGGACGAACACCGGGGAGCTGTTTTTT. The chain employs TRBV2 and TRBJ2-2; D perhaps matches TRBD1 (6 bases). The CDR3 is 14 amino acids. The V gene's germline CDR1 is SNHLY and CDR2 FYNNEI. The V gene lost 6 bases and the J gene lost 0 bases, with 8 bases spanning the gap.

The chain recombines TRBV19 with TRBJ1-2; 7 bases fit TRBD1. V lost 6 bases to trimming and J lost 8 bases; unmatched junction nucleotides: 6. This CDR3 has 12 amino acids. CDR1 is LNHDA, CDR2 SQIVND, per germline (reference sequence). The CDR3 nucleotides read TGTGCCAGTAGAGAGACAGGGTACGGCTACACCTTC. Encoded protein: CASRETGYGYTF.

The V gene is TRBV2, the J gene TRBJ1-1, with 8 bases matching TRBD1. V lost 3 bases and J lost 1; bases outside the gene matches: 4. The CDR3 extends over 15 amino acids. The germline V gene encodes CDR1 SNHLY and CDR2 FYNNEI. The chain's CDR3 is CASSDPTGANTEAFF. The CDR3 region has the DNA TGTGCCAGCAGTGACCCGACAGGGGCGAACACTGAAGCTTTCTTT.

The gene calls are TRBV11-2 and TRBJ1-5, with unresolved D. There are 16 residues in the CDR3. CDR1 and CDR2 from the germline V gene are SGHAT and FQNNGV. V lost 1 base and J lost 2, with 12 bases in between. This CDR3 is CASSLGPRGGNQPQHF. In DNA form, the CDR3 reads TGTGCCAGCAGCTTAGGGCCGCGGGGAGGCAATCAGCCCCAGCATTTT.

The gene calls are TRBV5-4 and TRBJ2-3, with D possibly matching TRBD2 (5 bases). This CDR3 is 15 amino acids long. Trimming removed 1 base at V and 2 bases at J, with 11 bases between. Germline assignment: CDR1 SGHNT and CDR2 YYREEE (reference sequence). The CDR3 DNA reads TGTGCCAGCAGCTTGACCAGCGGATTCACAGATACGCAGTATTTT. Residues: CASSLTSGFTDTQYF.

The chain links TRBV9 to TRBJ2-1; 9 nucleotides line up with TRBD2. Germline V CDR1 and CDR2: SGDLS, YYNGEE. Germline trimming cut 0 bases from V and 6 bases from J; bases unmatched to any gene: 4. CDR3 length: 15 amino acids. Here the CDR3 DNA reads TGTGCCAGCAGCGTAGGCTCTAGCGGGGCCAATGAGCAGTTCTTC. Encoded protein: CASSVGSSGANEQFF.

The V and J genes are TRBV19 and TRBJ1-1; D possibly corresponds to TRBD1 (5 bases). V dropped 4 bases and J dropped 1 base, with 10 bases sitting between them. Germline CDR1 LNHDA, CDR2 SQIVND (reference sequence). The CDR3 consists of 14 residues. The CDR3 here is CASSTGFGNTEAFF. CDR3 DNA: TGTGCCAGTAGTACAGGGTTCGGGAACACTGAAGCTTTCTTT.

This clone was seen once. The chain uses TRBV4-3 and TRBJ2-5, with 8 positions matching TRBD2. CDR1 and CDR2 from the germline V gene are LGHNA and YSLEER. The CDR3 spans 15 residues. Trimming cost V 1 base and J 2 bases; bases outside gene matches: 3. CDR3 loop: CASSQGGGNQETQYF. CDR3 nucleotides: TGCGCCAGCAGCCAAGGCGGGGGGAATCAAGAGACCCAGTACTTC.

The chain has TRBV15 and TRBJ2-7, with D perhaps matching TRBD2 (6 bases). The V end lost 3 bases, the J end lost 6 bases, and 18 bases lay between the germline ends. CDR1 is LNHNV, CDR2 YYDKDF, per germline (reference sequence). This CDR3 has 15 amino acids. CDR3 residues: CATSRRRTGESEQYF. The CDR3 coding sequence is TGTGCCACCAGCAGGAGACGAACGGGGGAGTCCGAGCAGTACTTC.

The chain has TRBV7-2 and TRBJ2-1; 7 bases align to TRBD1. Germline lookup yields CDR1 SGHTA and CDR2 FQGNSA. The CDR3 consists of 15 residues. V trimming: 0 bases; J trimming: 8 bases; junction bases outside the gene matches: 7. The CDR3 DNA sequence: TGTGCCAGCAGCTTAGCTCCCTCCCAGGGGGATGAGCAGTTCTTC. Its protein is CASSLAPSQGDEQFF.

V and J are TRBV6-1 and TRBJ2-7; perhaps TRBD2 as D (6 bases). This CDR3 contains 17 residues. Between the trimmed V and J ends, which lost 4 bases and 5 bases, there was a span of 24 bases. Germline CDR1 is MNHNS and CDR2 is SASEGT. The CDR3 DNA sequence: TGTGCCAGCAGTGCGGAGGCCCGGGACTTCGGGCGGGACGAGCAGTACTTC. Translated, it gives CASSAEARDFGRDEQYF.

V usage is TRBV11-2 and J usage is TRBJ2-3; 7 bases fit TRBD2. Germline values: CDR1 SGHAT, CDR2 FQNNGV. This CDR3 spans 13 amino acids. J was trimmed by 6 bases and V by 1 base; bases with no gene match: 1. The CDR3 DNA reads TGTGCCAGCAGCTTAGTCGGGAGGGATACGCAGTATTTT. This gives the protein CASSLVGRDTQYF.

The chain uses TRBV5-4 and TRBJ1-1, with D possibly matching TRBD1 (6 bases). This CDR3 is 14 amino acids long. Germline values: CDR1 SGHNT, CDR2 YYREEE (reference sequence). Trimming removed 0 bases from V and 4 bases from J, with 10 bases in between. Here the CDR3 reads CASSLDPGATEAFF. CDR3 nucleotide sequence: TGTGCCAGCAGCTTGGACCCAGGGGCCACTGAAGCTTTCTTT.

The chain uses TRBV7-2 and TRBJ2-3; TRBD2 aligns across 10 bases. Trimming removed 5 bases from V and 5 bases from J; junction bases left unmatched: 4. There are 14 residues in the CDR3. Germline V gene data show CDR1 as SGHTA and CDR2 as FQGNSA. The CDR3 DNA reads TGTGCCAGCAGCCCCGGGACTAGCGTAGATACGCAGTATTTT. Amino acid sequence: CASSPGTSVDTQYF.

The count of this clone is one. This sequence joins TRBV10-1 and TRBJ2-3; D gene uncertain. CDR3 length: 14 amino acids. The ends were cut back, 4 bases at V and 5 bases at J, with 13 bases in the middle. The germline CDR1 and CDR2 sequences are WNHNN and SYGVQD (reference sequence). The CDR3 DNA follows: TGCGCCAGCAGTGTTGCTGAAGCTGAAGATACGCAGTATTTT. This encodes CASSVAEAEDTQYF.

The rearrangement joins TRBV6-1 to TRBJ2-7, with a tentative D call TRBD2 (6 bases). The CDR3 covers 15 residues. The ends were cut back, 0 bases at V and 6 bases at J, with 15 bases in the middle. CDR1 and CDR2 from the germline V gene are MNHNS and SASEGT. The CDR3 loop is CASSEAVLALFEQYF. CDR3 bases: TGTGCCAGCAGTGAAGCGGTCCTAGCGCTTTTCGAGCAGTACTTC.

The chain has TRBV10-3 and TRBJ1-4; possibly TRBD1 for D (6 bases). This CDR3 comprises 17 residues. Germline V gene lookup returns CDR1 ENHRY and CDR2 SYGVKD. Trimming cost V 2 bases and J 0 bases, with 13 bases left between them. The CDR3 protein is CAISERGAPTTNEKLFF. In nucleotides, the CDR3 is TGTGCCATCAGTGAGCGGGGGGCCCCGACAACTAATGAAAAACTGTTTTTT.

The CDR3, as DNA: TGTGCCAGCAGCTTAGATGGGACAGGGGGCCACAATGAGCAGTTCTTC. Amino acids: CASSLDGTGGHNEQFF. The V call is TRBV7-2, the J call TRBJ2-1; 12 bases are shared with TRBD1. The junction had 3 bases not matched to a gene; V was cut back by 1 base and J by 5 bases. From germline, CDR1 is SGHTA and CDR2 FQGNSA. The CDR3 consists of 16 residues. Supplemented by reference TRBV7-2 and TRBJ2-1, the full variable domain reads GAGVSQSPSNKVTEKGKDVELRCDPISGHTALYWYRQSLGQGLEFLIYFQGNSAPDKSGLPSDRFSAERTGGSVSTLTIQRTQQEDSAVYLCASSLDGTGGHNEQFFGPGTRLTVL.